The 15 T cell receptor beta chains presented below share a single source sample, sequenced in a study of blood T cell repertoires in COVID-19. Here immunoSEQ multiplex PCR was the method, and the copy in TCRdb shows in-frame clones only, minus some. The data contain over 200,000 clones, about 87% of them seen just once; the ten biggest clones take up 10%. Sequencing input: PBMCs or T cells enriched from blood (not recorded which). The receptors derive from a man between 18 and 29 years old with acute COVID-19.

This clone was counted a single time. V and J are TRBV28 and TRBJ2-7, with 12 nucleotides matching TRBD2. CDR3 length: 17 residues. V lost 10 bases, J lost 3 bases, and 16 bases stayed unmatched. Germline V CDR1 and CDR2: MDHEN, SYDVKM. This CDR3 is CANTQTSGSRSVYEQYF. The CDR3 region has the DNA TGTGCCAACACTCAGACTAGCGGGAGTCGATCGGTCTACGAGCAGTACTTC.

The chain employs TRBV6-2 or TRBV6-3 and TRBJ1-6, with D unresolved. CDR1 and CDR2 from the germline V gene are MNHEY and SVGEGT. The V gene lost 3 bases and the J gene lost 14 bases, with 14 bases spanning the gap. The CDR3 spans 13 residues. DNA of the CDR3: TGTGCCAGCAGTTATCCGACGGGGTGGTCCCTCCACTTT. This codes for CASSYPTGWSLHF.

V gene TRBV19 combines with J gene TRBJ1-2; possibly TRBD1 for D (6 bases). CDR1 and CDR2 from the germline V gene are LNHDA and SQIVND (reference sequence). V was cut by 5 bases and J by 7 bases, with 14 bases left in between. The CDR3 totals 13 residues. The CDR3, as DNA: TGTGCCAGTAGTTGGCCAGGGGTTGGTGGCTACACCTTC. Translating gives CASSWPGVGGYTF.

In DNA form, the CDR3 reads TGTGCCAGCAGTGAAAATCCTTCCAGGGTCTATGGCTACACCTTC. It translates to CASSENPSRVYGYTF. The J gene is TRBJ1-2, the V gene TRBV6-1; TRBD1 is a possible D gene (5 bases). The CDR3 is made up of 15 amino acids. V was cut by 2 bases and J by 4 bases, with 14 bases left in between. The germline V gene encodes CDR1 MNHNS and CDR2 SASEGT.

CDR3 region: CASSLSLAGNEQFF. The CDR3 coding sequence is TGTGCCAGCAGTTTATCACTAGCGGGCAATGAGCAGTTCTTC. The rearrangement links TRBV28 to TRBJ2-1, with 9 nucleotides matching TRBD2. This CDR3 contains 14 residues. V shed 1 base and J 6 bases; nucleotides not matched to a gene: 1. Germline V gives CDR1 MDHEN, CDR2 SYDVKM. Supplemented by reference TRBV28 and TRBJ2-1, the full variable domain reads DVKVTQSSRYLVKRTGEKVFLECVQDMDHENMFWYRQDPGLGLRLIYFSYDVKMKEKGDIPEGYSVSREKKERFSLILESASTNQTSMYLCASSLSLAGNEQFFGPGTRLTVL.

The chain uses TRBV7-3 and TRBJ1-1; TRBD1 is a possible D gene (5 bases). V lost 6 bases and J lost 4, with 12 bases in between. CDR3 length equals 13 residues. CDR1 and CDR2 from the germline V gene are SGHTA and FQGTGA. The CDR3 DNA reads TGTGCCAGCAGTCCAGGCGGGGGCACTGAAGCTTTCTTT. As protein: CASSPGGGTEAFF.

The chain links TRBV30 to TRBJ2-2; D remains unclear. Germline V CDR1 and CDR2: GTSNPN, SVGIG (reference sequence). With 0 bases removed from V and 6 bases from J, the gap between germline ends came to 11 bases. The CDR3 runs to 14 residues. CDR3 amino acids: CAWSVNGVAGELFF. In DNA form, the CDR3 reads TGTGCCTGGAGTGTTAACGGAGTCGCCGGGGAGCTGTTTTTT.

The V call is TRBV2, the J call TRBJ2-2, with D possibly TRBD2 on 5 matching bases. CDR3 length: 15 residues. Germline values: CDR1 SNHLY, CDR2 FYNNEI. V lost 4 bases, J lost 1 base, and 10 bases lay in between. CDR3 sequence reads: CASSVVGKNTGELFF. The CDR3 DNA sequence: TGTGCCAGCAGTGTGGTCGGGAAGAACACCGGGGAGCTGTTTTTT. Based on the CDR3 plus reference TRBV2 and TRBJ2-2, the full variable domain is EPEVTQTPSHQVTQMGQEVILRCVPISNHLYFYWYRQILGQKVEFLVSFYNNEISEKSEIFDDQFSVERPDGSNFTLKIRSTKLEDSAMYFCASSVVGKNTGELFFGEGSRLTVL.

V and J are TRBV28 and TRBJ1-6; 8 bases match TRBD1. CDR3 length equals 15 residues. Looked up from germline, CDR1 is MDHEN and CDR2 is SYDVKM. Germline trimming cut 5 bases from V and 10 bases from J; bases unmatched to any gene: 10. Here the CDR3 DNA reads TGTGCCAGCAGTCCTGAAGGACAGGGCAAATCACCCCTCCACTTT. It translates to CASSPEGQGKSPLHF.

The chain couples TRBV4-2 to TRBJ2-5, with a tentative D call TRBD2 (5 bases). CDR1 is LGHNA and CDR2 is YNFKEQ in the germline V gene. The ends were cut back, 0 bases at V and 3 bases at J, with 11 bases in the middle. The CDR3 length is 15 residues. CDR3 nucleotides: TGTGCCAGCAGCCAAGATATTGCAGCGGAAGAGACCCAGTACTTC. Translating it yields CASSQDIAAEETQYF.

The CDR3 DNA sequence: TGTGCCAGCTCACGCGAGCCAGGGGACGAGACCCAGTACTTC. It codes for CASSREPGDETQYF. This chain connects TRBV18 to TRBJ2-5; D is possibly TRBD1 (6 bases). V lost 4 bases, J lost 5 bases, and 14 bases lay in between. Per germline, CDR1 KGHSH and CDR2 LQKENI. This CDR3 is 14 amino acids long.

The rearrangement links TRBV28 to TRBJ2-5, with D possibly being TRBD1 (6 bases). Germline V gene sequence: CDR1 MDHEN, CDR2 SYDVKM. The CDR3 covers 15 residues. Trimming stripped 5 bases from V and 7 bases from J, with 20 bases between. Written as DNA, the CDR3 is TGTGCCAGCAGTCCAAAACAACAGGGACGGGCGACCCAGTACTTC. Encoded protein: CASSPKQQGRATQYF.

The chain carries TRBV20-1 and TRBJ2-7; D not resolved. This CDR3 region has 11 residues. Germline lookup yields CDR1 DFQATT and CDR2 SNEGSKA (reference sequence). CDR3 in amino acids: CSAAYSYEQYF. CDR3 sequence (DNA): TGCAGCGCGGCGTACTCCTACGAGCAGTACTTC.

This clone was detected only once. The chain recombines TRBV2 with TRBJ2-2; 10 bases align to TRBD2. The J segment lost 4 bases and the V segment lost 3 bases, leaving 5 bases of the junction unmatched. The CDR3 totals 16 residues. Per the germline V gene, CDR1 is SNHLY and CDR2 is FYNNEI. The DNA for the CDR3 is TGTGCCAGCAGTGACTCCCTAGCGGGAGTCACCGGGGAGCTGTTTTTT. The encoded protein is CASSDSLAGVTGELFF.

In nucleotides, the CDR3 is TGTGCCAGCAGCTTAGACGATTCTCGGGAAACCTATAATTCACCCCTCCACTTT. This encodes CASSLDDSRETYNSPLHF. This rearrangement joins TRBV7-8 to TRBJ1-6; D not resolved. Trimming took 1 base from V and 2 from J, leaving 15 bases between them. From germline, CDR1 is SGHVS and CDR2 FQNEAQ. The CDR3 spans 18 residues.